This passage covers 25 T cell receptor beta chains from one sample sequenced in a study of Graves' ophthalmopathy and Graves' hyperthyroidism. The authors amplified TCR beta CDR3 regions, and they did so from RNA transcripts for repertoire sequencing. The workflow started with a first-round RT-PCR run with HTBI primers and then moved on to a second-round multiplex PCR. Via MiXCR, TCRdb re-called the multiplex PCR reads, giving one row per CDR3 protein. The sample lists about 160,000 distinct CDR3 sequences, about 40% occurring once. What was sequenced was peripheral blood. All receptors derive from a woman aged 40 to 50 with Graves' ophthalmopathy.

V usage is TRBV6-2 or TRBV6-3 and J usage is TRBJ2-7, with D uncertain. Germline V gives CDR1 MNHEY, CDR2 SVGEGT. Trimming shortened V by 2 bases and J by 0 bases, and 8 bases separated the two germline ends. The CDR3 is 14 amino acids. Here the CDR3 DNA reads TGTGCCAGCAGTTACAAAGACGACTCCTACGAGCAGTACTTC. It is translated as CASSYKDDSYEQYF.

Remarks on this clonotype: It is unclear where the CDR3 begins or ends on the DNA, so no DNA is shown, and the CDR3 is as TCRdb lists it. J is TRBJ2-7 and V is TRBV28; the D call in the table, TRBD1, was not verified against the DNA. The CDR3 length equals 15 residues, ends included. CDR1 is MDHEN and CDR2 is SYDVKM in the germline V gene. The CDR3: CASSSSPTGDYEQYF.

This clonotype is a singleton in its sample. The chain uses TRBV7-2 and TRBJ2-3; D is possibly TRBD2 (6 bases). Germline CDR1 is SGHTA and CDR2 is FQGNSA. The length of the CDR3 is 16 residues. The V end was cut by 6 bases, the J end by 3 bases, with 19 bases between. CDR3 in amino acids: CASSYRRVGSTDTQYF. In DNA, the CDR3 is TGTGCCAGCAGTTACCGGAGGGTTGGTAGTACAGATACGCAGTATTTT.

Many counts were recorded for this clonotype. The gene calls are TRBV6-2 or TRBV6-3 and TRBJ2-7, with 7 nucleotides matching TRBD2. The CDR3 is 14 residues long. Germline lookup yields CDR1 MNHEY and CDR2 SVGEGT. With V trimmed by 1 base and J by 3 bases, 3 bases remained unmatched. The CDR3 coding sequence is TGTGCCAGCAGTTACTACGGGGGGAACTACGAGCAGTACTTC. It yields the protein CASSYYGGNYEQYF.

The rearrangement links TRBV6-5 to TRBJ2-7, with D possibly being TRBD1 or TRBD2 (5 bases each). CDR1 and CDR2 (germline): MNHEY, SVGAGI. With 4 bases removed from V and 2 bases from J, the gap between germline ends came to 18 bases. The length of the CDR3 is 16 residues. The CDR3 reads CASSSLGERSTYEQYF. Here the CDR3 DNA reads TGTGCCAGCAGTTCCCTGGGGGAGCGTTCTACCTACGAGCAGTACTTC.

This chain connects TRBV12-3 or TRBV12-4 to TRBJ1-2; 8 bases are a match to TRBD1. CDR3 length: 16 amino acids. V shed 2 bases, J shed 4 bases, and the junction held 9 bases outside the gene matches. Here the CDR3 DNA reads TGTGCCAGCAGTTTACCCGACAGGGGTGTACCCTATGGCTACACCTTC. This gives the protein CASSLPDRGVPYGYTF.

The rearrangement uses TRBV4-3 and TRBJ1-6; no reliable D call. Germline lookup yields CDR1 LGHNA and CDR2 YSLEER. CDR3 length: 16 residues. V lost 0 bases and J 9 bases, leaving 15 bases between the germline ends. The CDR3 protein is CASSQDVSPPGSPLHF. DNA for the CDR3: TGCGCCAGCAGCCAAGATGTTTCCCCTCCCGGTTCACCCCTCCACTTT.

The CDR3 DNA reads TGTGCCAGCAGTTCACGGACAATAGGGGATGGCTACACCTTC. It codes for CASSSRTIGDGYTF. The chain recombines TRBV6-5 with TRBJ1-2, with D maybe TRBD1 (5 bases). Per the germline V gene, CDR1 is MNHEY and CDR2 is SVGAGI. V gave up 4 bases and J gave up 6 bases, with 15 bases separating them. This CDR3 has 14 amino acids.

This clonotype was counted many times. V and J are TRBV28 and TRBJ2-1; D may be TRBD2 (6 bases). Germline V gives CDR1 MDHEN, CDR2 SYDVKM. The ends were cut back, 3 bases at V and 2 bases at J, with 11 bases in the middle. This CDR3 has 15 amino acids. CDR3 protein: CASSFFSGPYNEQFF. The CDR3 bases are TGTGCCAGCAGTTTTTTTAGCGGTCCCTACAATGAGCAGTTCTTC.

This clonotype showed up just a few times. The chain recombines TRBV6-1 with TRBJ2-4; 8 positions match TRBD1. CDR3 length equals 14 residues. Per the germline V gene, CDR1 is MNHNS and CDR2 is SASEGT. V shed 5 bases and J 6 bases; nucleotides not matched to a gene: 6. Here the CDR3 reads CASSRTGGRNIQYF. The CDR3 DNA reads TGTGCCAGCAGTCGTACAGGGGGTCGAAACATTCAGTACTTC.

In its sample, this clonotype was seen many times. This chain links TRBV6-1 with TRBJ2-7; D unresolved. Germline lookup yields CDR1 MNHNS and CDR2 SASEGT. Trimming removed 4 bases at V and 7 bases at J, with 11 bases between. This CDR3 comprises 12 residues. CDR3: CASSGTSREQYF. The CDR3 DNA sequence: TGTGCCAGCAGTGGGACGAGTCGGGAGCAGTACTTC.

This clonotype was recorded many times. V is TRBV3-1 and J is TRBJ2-2, with unresolved D. This CDR3 is 13 amino acids long. V was trimmed by 3 bases and J by 2 bases, leaving 4 bases between them. In germline, CDR1 is LGHDT, CDR2 YNNKEL (reference sequence). The CDR3 spells CASSQSNTGELFF. CDR3 nucleotides: TGTGCCAGCAGCCAGTCCAACACCGGGGAGCTGTTTTTT.

This clonotype showed up many times. The rearrangement uses TRBV19 and TRBJ1-5, with D possibly TRBD1 on 6 matching bases. V gave up 5 bases and J gave up 1 base, with 15 bases separating them. Germline assignment: CDR1 LNHDA and CDR2 SQIVND (reference sequence). The CDR3 consists of 16 residues. The CDR3 loop is CASSPWTERSNQPQHF. As DNA, the CDR3 is TGTGCCAGTAGTCCATGGACAGAGAGAAGCAATCAGCCCCAGCATTTT.

The CDR3 bases are TGTGCCATCAGTGAGAGGTTCGGGGGGGGCTCTGGTGAGACCCAGTACTTC. Its translation is CAISERFGGGSGETQYF. The V and J genes are TRBV10-3 and TRBJ2-5, with 8 nucleotides matching TRBD2. The CDR3 sequence is 17 residues long. V trimming: 2 bases; J trimming: 5 bases; junction bases outside the gene matches: 13. Germline assignment: CDR1 ENHRY and CDR2 SYGVKD.

This clonotype was detected ten times or more. The DNA of the CDR3 is TGCGCCAGCAGCGAAGGACAGGGCACTGAAGCTTTCTTT. Translating it yields CASSEGQGTEAFF. The chain joins TRBV5-1 to TRBJ1-1; the match to TRBD1 covers 8 bases. There are 13 residues in the CDR3. Losses at the gene ends were 4 bases for V and 4 bases for J; bases not matched to a gene: 3. Looked up from germline, CDR1 is SGHRS and CDR2 is YFSETQ.

This clonotype was recorded at least ten times. The chain links TRBV6-2 or TRBV6-3 to TRBJ2-7, with 9 bases matching TRBD1. Per the germline V gene, CDR1 is MNHEY and CDR2 is SVGEGT. Trimming took 0 bases from V and 1 from J; bases not matched to a gene: 4. This CDR3 comprises 16 residues. CDR3 region: CASSYSSGQGSYEQYF. DNA of the CDR3: TGTGCCAGCAGTTACTCTTCGGGACAGGGTTCCTACGAGCAGTACTTC.

This chain uses TRBV6-5 with TRBJ2-7; 9 nucleotides match TRBD2. Germline lookup yields CDR1 MNHEY and CDR2 SVGAGI. V trimming: 0 bases; J trimming: 9 bases; junction bases outside the gene matches: 9. This CDR3 comprises 15 residues. Here the CDR3 DNA reads TGTGCCAGCAGTTACTCGATGTTAGCGGGAGAGTGGCAGTACTTC. The encoded protein is CASSYSMLAGEWQYF.

This clonotype was seen a few times. The chain combines TRBV7-8 with TRBJ1-1; D remains ambiguous. Trimming left V 0 bases short and J 4 bases short, with 9 bases between. The germline gives CDR1 SGHVS, CDR2 FQNEAQ. This CDR3 has 14 residues. CDR3 region: CASSLAGEGTEAFF. In DNA, the CDR3 is TGTGCCAGCAGCTTAGCCGGGGAGGGCACTGAAGCTTTCTTT.

This clonotype was detected ten times or more. The gene calls are TRBV20-1 and TRBJ1-2; D remains unclear. Germline-derived CDR1 and CDR2 are DFQATT and SNEGSKA (reference sequence). The CDR3 has 15 residues. V was clipped by 2 bases and J by 8 bases, with 21 bases between them. This chain's CDR3 is CSARMRVREVGGYTF. The CDR3 nucleotides read TGCAGTGCTAGAATGAGAGTCCGGGAGGTAGGCGGCTACACCTTC.

This clonotype was detected ten times or more. The chain has TRBV25-1 and TRBJ2-2; unclear D gene. Trimming cost V 5 bases and J 7 bases, with 8 bases left between them. CDR3 length equals 12 residues. Germline values: CDR1 MGHDK, CDR2 SYGVNS. The CDR3 region is CASSRAHGELFF. CDR3 nucleotide sequence: TGTGCCAGCAGTCGGGCCCACGGGGAGCTGTTTTTT.

The chain has TRBV4-3 and TRBJ2-7; 7 bases align to TRBD1. The CDR3 runs 17 residues. V was clipped by 0 bases and J by 5 bases; unmatched bases: 13. CDR1 is LGHNA and CDR2 is YSLEER in the germline V gene. The DNA for the CDR3 is TGCGCCAGCAGCCAAGATCTGATGAGGGGGCCGGTGGACGAGCAGTACTTC. Translation: CASSQDLMRGPVDEQYF.

This clonotype occurred many times. The V gene is TRBV5-1, the J gene TRBJ2-5, with 7 bases lining up with TRBD2. V was clipped by 4 bases and J by 3 bases; unmatched bases: 9. This CDR3 has 15 amino acids. The germline CDR1 and CDR2 sequences are SGHRS and YFSETQ. The CDR3 DNA sequence: TGCGCCAGCAGCCTCTACGGGGGGTCAGAAGAGACCCAGTACTTC. Residues: CASSLYGGSEETQYF.

V gene TRBV19 combines with J gene TRBJ1-2; D not certain. This CDR3 comprises 15 residues. Germline V gives CDR1 LNHDA, CDR2 SQIVND (reference sequence). V lost 3 bases to trimming and J lost 2 bases, with 13 bases between them. Here the CDR3 reads CASSMVGLTNYGYTF. The CDR3 region has the DNA TGTGCCAGTAGTATGGTGGGCCTTACCAACTATGGCTACACCTTC.

The sample holds many counts of this clonotype. The gene calls are TRBV4-3 and TRBJ2-3; no clear D gene. Germline CDR1 reads LGHNA; CDR2 reads YSLEER. CDR3 length: 13 amino acids. The ends were cut back, 0 bases at V and 6 bases at J, with 7 bases in the middle. CDR3 DNA sequence: TGCGCCAGCAGCCAAGACCCTCGCGATACGCAGTATTTT. Translation: CASSQDPRDTQYF.

This clonotype was detected ten times or more. The chain employs TRBV6-2 or TRBV6-3 and TRBJ2-2; 11 bases align to TRBD2. The CDR3 has 18 residues. The trim removed 0 bases at V and 4 bases at J, leaving 7 bases unmatched. Germline CDR1 MNHEY, CDR2 SVGEGT. CDR3 sequence (DNA): TGTGCCAGCAGTTACTCAGGCGGGACTAGCGGCGCCACCGGGGAGCTGTTTTTT. It encodes CASSYSGGTSGATGELFF.